This T cell receptor beta chain came from a study of T cells in Graves' hyperthyroidism and ophthalmopathy. Ten or more counts support this clonotype. Its target is not known. The CDR3 length is 15 residues. Trimming took 1 base from V and 4 from J, leaving 13 bases between them. Germline loops: CDR1 LGHDT, CDR2 YNNKEL (reference sequence). RNA transcripts were the template for amplifying TCR beta CDR3 regions. RT-PCR in the first round (using the HTBI primer set) targeted the TCR CDR3. TCRdb re-called the multiplex PCR reads through MiXCR, storing one row per CDR3 protein. This repertoire shows about 380,000 distinct CDR3 sequences, about 15% found once; its top ten account for 9.5% to 11%. Notes on the study in general: In simple terms, a model built on 13 V-J features told ophthalmopathy apart from stable hyperthyroidism.

This clonotype was obtained from a woman between 55 and 75 years old with Graves' hyperthyroidism. The genes are TRBV3-1 and TRBJ1-1, with D possibly being TRBD1 (5 bases). The sequencing input was blood. CDR3 in DNA: TGTGCCAGCAGCCAAGTGGGACTGGGAGGCACTGAAGCTTTCTTT. As protein: CASSQVGLGGTEAFF.